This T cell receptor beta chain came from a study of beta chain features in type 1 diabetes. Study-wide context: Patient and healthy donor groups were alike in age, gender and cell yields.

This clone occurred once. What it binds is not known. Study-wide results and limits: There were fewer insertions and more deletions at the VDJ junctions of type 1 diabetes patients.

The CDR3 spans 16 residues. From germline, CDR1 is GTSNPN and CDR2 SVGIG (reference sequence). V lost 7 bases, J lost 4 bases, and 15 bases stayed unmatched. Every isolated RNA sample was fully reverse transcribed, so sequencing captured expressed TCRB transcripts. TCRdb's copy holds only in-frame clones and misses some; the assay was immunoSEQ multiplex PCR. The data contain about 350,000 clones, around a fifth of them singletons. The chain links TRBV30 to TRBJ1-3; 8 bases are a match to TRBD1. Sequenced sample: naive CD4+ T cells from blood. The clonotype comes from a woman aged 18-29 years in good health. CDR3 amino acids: CAYRQGFRDRGNTIYF. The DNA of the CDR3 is TGTGCCTATCGTCAGGGGTTCCGGGACAGGGGAAACACCATATATTTT.